Listed below are T cell receptor beta chains from one sample, sequenced in a study of CD8+ T cells in alopecia areata. The assay was immunoSEQ multiplex PCR, and TCRdb's table has in-frame clones only and misses some. Of some 190,000 clones listed, more than 55% are singletons. The input for sequencing was CD4+ T cells sorted from blood, taken at week 4, from a patient treated with tofacitinib. The receptor source for this set is a human donor with alopecia areata. Each CDR3 is given with its conserved first and last residue. A D gene is named only where the DNA matches it firmly. Clone size, where shown, is once, few, many, or a class for clones that have expanded.

J gene	D gene	V gene	clone size	CDR3 DNA	CDR3 protein
TRBJ2-5	.	TRBV7-2	few	TGTGCCAGCAGCTTTAGGACGGGCAAGGGGAAGACCCAGTACTTC	CASSFRTGKGKTQYF
TRBJ2-1	TRBD1	TRBV11-2	few	TGTGCCAGCAGCCCACGACAGGGTCCCAATGAGCAGTTCTTC	CASSPRQGPNEQFF
TRBJ2-5	TRBD1	TRBV5-1	.	TGCGCCAGCAGCTTGGGGACAGGGCCCCCAGAGACCCAGTACTTC	CASSLGTGPPETQYF
TRBJ2-5	.	TRBV19	.	TGTGCCAGTAGTATATCCCCTAGGGGGGAAGAGACCCAGTACTTC	CASSISPRGEETQYF
TRBJ2-7	.	TRBV29-1	.	TGCAGCGTCCGGGACCCCTACCGCGCCGAGCAGTACTTC	CSVRDPYRAEQYF
TRBJ2-3	.	TRBV4-1	.	TGCGCCAGCAGCCAAGTTCCCGAGCGGGCCACAGATACGCAGTATTTT	CASSQVPERATDTQYF
TRBJ2-3	.	TRBV9	.	TGTGCCAGCAGCGTAGTAACAGATACGCAGTATTTT	CASSVVTDTQYF
TRBJ2-7	TRBD1	TRBV7-8	.	TGTGCCAGCAGCTCCTACAGGGGGTCCGAGCAGTACTTC	CASSSYRGSEQYF
TRBJ2-5	TRBD1	TRBV5-1	.	TGCGCCAGCAGCTTGGCCACACGACAGGGGCAGACCCAGTACTTC	CASSLATRQGQTQYF
TRBJ1-1	.	TRBV9	few	TGTGCCAGCAGCTCCTCCTTGGAGGGCGAGGCTTTCTTT	CASSSSLEGEAFF
TRBJ1-5	.	TRBV5-5	.	TGTGCCAGCAGCCCCCAAATGGACACCCTGCTGGGGGCCCAGCATTTT	CASSPQMDTLLGAQHF
TRBJ2-5	.	TRBV5-4	.	TGTGCCAGCAGCAAATCTAGGTTGTTGGAGACCCAGTACTTC	CASSKSRLLETQYF
TRBJ1-2	.	TRBV6-5	.	TGTGCCAGCAGTTACGGGGGGAACTATGGCTACACCTTC	CASSYGGNYGYTF
TRBJ2-1	TRBD2	TRBV20-1	.	TGCAGTGCGGGGACTAAGCAGTTCTTC	CSAGTKQFF
TRBJ2-5	.	TRBV18	.	TGTGCCAGCTCCCCCTCTGTCGACCAAGAGACCCAGTACTTC	CASSPSVDQETQYF
TRBJ1-2	TRBD1	TRBV4-3	few	TGCGCCAGCAGCCAAGTTGGGGACAGCCTCTATGGCTACACCTTC	CASSQVGDSLYGYTF
TRBJ2-7	.	TRBV7-2	.	TGTGCCAGCAGCCGGGAGTTCCGGGCGTCGTACGAGCAGTACTTC	CASSREFRASYEQYF
TRBJ2-5	.	TRBV2	.	TGTGCCAGCAGGGGGCAAGGAGAGACCCAGTACTTC	CASRGQGETQYF
TRBJ2-5	.	TRBV4-3	.	TGCGCCAGCAGCCAAGATCCGACACACCAAGAGACCCAGTACTTC	CASSQDPTHQETQYF
TRBJ2-1	TRBD2	TRBV27	.	TGTGCCACAAGACTAGCGGGAGGGCCCCTACGCGGTAATGAGCAGTTCTTC	CATRLAGGPLRGNEQFF
TRBJ2-5	.	TRBV11-2	.	TGTGCCAGCAGCTTGTCTTACCAAGAGACCCAGTACTTC	CASSLSYQETQYF
TRBJ2-7	.	TRBV5-1	.	TGCGCCAGCAGCTTCTCCCAGCCAAGCTCCTACGAGCAGTACTTC	CASSFSQPSSYEQYF
TRBJ1-1	TRBD1	TRBV29-1	.	TGCAGCGTTGAGGACAGGCTGAACACTGAAGCTTTCTTT	CSVEDRLNTEAFF
TRBJ2-7	TRBD1	TRBV30	.	TGTGCCTGGACTCCGGGACAGGGATCCTACGAGCAGTACTTC	CAWTPGQGSYEQYF
TRBJ2-7	.	TRBV11-2	.	TGTGCCAGCAGCTTAGATCCCCCCCACGAGCAGTACTTC	CASSLDPPHEQYF
TRBJ1-5	.	TRBV7-2	.	TGTGCCAGCAGCTTAGATGATCAGCCCCAGCATTTT	CASSLDDQPQHF
TRBJ1-2	.	TRBV5-1	.	TGCGCCAGCAGCTTGGTCGGCAGCTATGGCTACACCTTC	CASSLVGSYGYTF
TRBJ2-1	.	TRBV15	.	TGTGCCACCAGCAGGGGGGGACCAGCGCGCAGCTCCTACAATGAGCAGTTCTTC	CATSRGGPARSSYNEQFF
TRBJ1-2	.	TRBV4-3	.	TGCGCCAGCAGCCAGGCTACCGGGACACCTAACTATGGCTACACCTTC	CASSQATGTPNYGYTF
TRBJ1-1	.	TRBV14	few	TGTGCCAGCAGCCAAGATCTTGGTGGTGAAGCTTTCTTT	CASSQDLGGEAFF
TRBJ2-1	TRBD2	TRBV14	.	TGTGCCAGCAGCCAAGATCCCCCAGCGGGAGGATACAATGAGCAGTTCTTC	CASSQDPPAGGYNEQFF
TRBJ2-3	.	TRBV7-9	.	TGTGCCAGCAGCCCGACAGCAGATACGCAGTATTTT	CASSPTADTQYF
TRBJ1-3	.	TRBV30	.	TGTGCCTGGAACCCGGACCGAAGCTCTGGAAACACCATATATTTT	CAWNPDRSSGNTIYF
TRBJ1-2	.	TRBV30	.	TGTGCCTGGACTCCAGCCGGGAGGGACGTTACGGGTGGCTACACCTTC	CAWTPAGRDVTGGYTF
TRBJ1-1	.	TRBV11-2	.	TGTGCCAGCAGCTCCTGGGGGCGCGGCACTGAAGCTTTCTTT	CASSSWGRGTEAFF
TRBJ2-3	TRBD2	TRBV30	.	TGTGCCTGGAGATGGACTAGCGGACAGCTCACAGATACGCAGTATTTT	CAWRWTSGQLTDTQYF
TRBJ1-5	.	TRBV4-3	.	TGCGCCAGCAGCCTCCCAGGGGCAGGCCTACAGCCCCAGCATTTT	CASSLPGAGLQPQHF
TRBJ2-5	.	TRBV29-1	few	TGCAGCGTTGGGAGGGGTAGTGGGGAGACCCAGTACTTC	CSVGRGSGETQYF
TRBJ2-1	.	TRBV29-1	.	TGCAGCGCTGGTCGGGGATTCAATGAGCAGTTCTTC	CSAGRGFNEQFF
TRBJ2-4	.	TRBV29-1	few	TGCAGCGTTGAGATCGCAGGGACAACACAGTACTTC	CSVEIAGTTQYF
TRBJ2-7	.	TRBV25-1	few	TGTGCCAGCAGTAAAGGCTACGAGCAGTACTTC	CASSKGYEQYF
TRBJ2-1	.	TRBV7-9	.	TGTGCCAGCGAAAACCGGGTTGGGAGCAATGAGCAGTTCTTC	CASENRVGSNEQFF
TRBJ2-3	.	TRBV20-1	few	TGCAGTGCCCCTATTGATACGCAGTATTTT	CSAPIDTQYF
TRBJ2-1	.	TRBV27	.	TGTGCCAGCAGTTTAAATGGCGCCCCAGGTCCAGCGCTCTACAATGAGCAGTTCTTC	CASSLNGAPGPALYNEQFF
TRBJ1-5	.	TRBV4-3	few	TGCGCCAGCAGCCAACAGCGCAATCAGCCCCAGCATTTT	CASSQQRNQPQHF
TRBJ2-3	.	TRBV19	.	TGTGCCAGTAGTATGGACCGCGGAGATACGCAGTATTTT	CASSMDRGDTQYF
TRBJ2-4	TRBD1	TRBV7-2	once	TGTGCCAGCAGTAAACAGGGGAATTCAAACATTCAGTACTTC	CASSKQGNSNIQYF
TRBJ2-1	.	TRBV30	once	TGTGCCTGGAAAGCGATTGGTTCCTACAATGAGCAGTTCTTC	CAWKAIGSYNEQFF
TRBJ2-2	TRBD2	TRBV27	.	TGTGCCAGCAGACTGACTAGCGGGAGCACCGGGGAGCTGTTTTTT	CASRLTSGSTGELFF